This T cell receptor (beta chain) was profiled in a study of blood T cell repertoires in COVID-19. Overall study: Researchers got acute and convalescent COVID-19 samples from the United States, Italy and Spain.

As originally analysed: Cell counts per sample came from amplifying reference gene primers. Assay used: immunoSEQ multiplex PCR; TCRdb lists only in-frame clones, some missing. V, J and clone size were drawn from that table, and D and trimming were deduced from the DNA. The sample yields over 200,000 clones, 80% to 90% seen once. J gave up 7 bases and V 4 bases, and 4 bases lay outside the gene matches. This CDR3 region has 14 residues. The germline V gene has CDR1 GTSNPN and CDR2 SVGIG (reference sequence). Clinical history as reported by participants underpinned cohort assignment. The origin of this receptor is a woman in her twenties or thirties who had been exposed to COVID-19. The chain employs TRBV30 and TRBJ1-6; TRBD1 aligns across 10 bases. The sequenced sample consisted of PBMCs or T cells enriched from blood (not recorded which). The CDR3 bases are TGTGCCTGGACCGGGGACAGGGGCAATTCACCCCTCCACTTT. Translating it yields CAWTGDRGNSPLHF.